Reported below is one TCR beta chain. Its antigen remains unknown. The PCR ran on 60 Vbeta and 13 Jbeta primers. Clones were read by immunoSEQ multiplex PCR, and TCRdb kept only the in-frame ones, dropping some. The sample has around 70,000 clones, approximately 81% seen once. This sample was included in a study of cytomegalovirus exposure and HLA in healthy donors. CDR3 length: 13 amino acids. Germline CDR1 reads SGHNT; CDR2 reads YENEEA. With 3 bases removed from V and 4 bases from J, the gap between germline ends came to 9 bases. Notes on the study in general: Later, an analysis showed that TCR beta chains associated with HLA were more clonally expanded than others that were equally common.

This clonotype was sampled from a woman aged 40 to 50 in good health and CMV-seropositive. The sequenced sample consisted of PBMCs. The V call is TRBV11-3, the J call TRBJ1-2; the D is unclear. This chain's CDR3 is CASSLDGSYGYTF. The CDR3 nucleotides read TGTGCCAGCAGCTTGGACGGGAGCTATGGCTACACCTTC.